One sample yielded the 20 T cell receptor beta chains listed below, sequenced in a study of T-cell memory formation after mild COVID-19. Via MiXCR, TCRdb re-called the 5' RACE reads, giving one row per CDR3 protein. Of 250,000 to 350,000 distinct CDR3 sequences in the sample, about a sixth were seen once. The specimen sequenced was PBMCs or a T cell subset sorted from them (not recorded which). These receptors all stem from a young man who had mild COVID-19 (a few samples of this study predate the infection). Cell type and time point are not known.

CDR3 region: CASSFTSAQETQYF. CDR3 coding DNA: TGTGCCAGCAGCTTTACTAGCGCCCAAGAGACCCAGTACTTC. V gene TRBV11-2 combines with J gene TRBJ2-5, with 7 bases aligning to TRBD2. The J segment lost 1 base and the V segment lost 3 bases, leaving 2 bases of the junction unmatched. The CDR3 sequence is 14 residues long. CDR1 is SGHAT and CDR2 is FQNNGV in the germline V gene.

The CDR3 region has the DNA TGCGCCAGCAGCCAAGAAGGATACCAGGATAATTCACCCCTCCACTTT. Translating gives CASSQEGYQDNSPLHF. The gene calls are TRBV4-3 and TRBJ1-6; D call uncertain. The CDR3 is made up of 16 amino acids. Deletions cut 0 bases from V and 5 bases from J, with 11 bases between. Looked up from germline, CDR1 is LGHNA and CDR2 is YSLEER.

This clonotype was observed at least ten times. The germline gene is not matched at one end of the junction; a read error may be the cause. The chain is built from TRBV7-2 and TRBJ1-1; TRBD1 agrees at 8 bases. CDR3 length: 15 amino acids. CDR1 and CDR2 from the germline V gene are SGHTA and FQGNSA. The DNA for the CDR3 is TGCGCCAGCAGCCTGGGGGACAGGAGGAACACTGAAGCTTTCTTT. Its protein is CASSLGDRRNTEAFF.

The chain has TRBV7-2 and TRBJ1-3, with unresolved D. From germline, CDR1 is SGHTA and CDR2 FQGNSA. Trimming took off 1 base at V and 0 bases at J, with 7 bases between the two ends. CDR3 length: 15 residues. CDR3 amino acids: CASSLDFGSGNTIYF. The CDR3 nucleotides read TGTGCCAGCAGCTTAGATTTCGGCTCTGGAAACACCATATATTTT.

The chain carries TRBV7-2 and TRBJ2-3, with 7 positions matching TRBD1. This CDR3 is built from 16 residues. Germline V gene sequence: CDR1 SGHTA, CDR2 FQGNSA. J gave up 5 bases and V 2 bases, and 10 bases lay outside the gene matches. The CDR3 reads CASSLYQTGRGDTQYF. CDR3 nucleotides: TGTGCCAGCAGCTTATACCAGACAGGGAGAGGAGATACGCAGTATTTT.

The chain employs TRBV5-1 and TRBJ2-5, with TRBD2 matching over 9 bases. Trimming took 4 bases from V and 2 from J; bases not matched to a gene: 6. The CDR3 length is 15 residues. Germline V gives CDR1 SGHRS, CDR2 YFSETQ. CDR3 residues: CASSQTSGQQETQYF. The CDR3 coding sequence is TGCGCCAGCAGCCAGACTAGCGGACAACAAGAGACCCAGTACTTC.

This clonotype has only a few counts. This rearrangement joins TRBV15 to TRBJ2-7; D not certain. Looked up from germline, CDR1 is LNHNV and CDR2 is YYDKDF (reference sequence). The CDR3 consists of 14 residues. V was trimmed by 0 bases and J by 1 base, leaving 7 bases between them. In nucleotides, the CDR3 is TGTGCCACCAGCAGAGATAAGGGTTCCTACGAGCAGTACGTC. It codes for CATSRDKGSYEQYV.

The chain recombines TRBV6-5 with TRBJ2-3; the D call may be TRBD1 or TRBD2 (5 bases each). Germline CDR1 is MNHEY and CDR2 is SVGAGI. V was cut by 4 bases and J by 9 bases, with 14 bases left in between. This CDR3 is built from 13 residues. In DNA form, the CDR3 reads TGTGCCAGCAGTTCCGACGGGGCGGCAACGCAGTATTTT. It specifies CASSSDGAATQYF.

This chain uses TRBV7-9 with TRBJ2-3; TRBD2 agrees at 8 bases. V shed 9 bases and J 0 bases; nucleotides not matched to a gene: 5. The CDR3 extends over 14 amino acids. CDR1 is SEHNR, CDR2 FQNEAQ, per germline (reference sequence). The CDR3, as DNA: TGTGCCAGTACGGGGGGGGGAAGCACAGATACGCAGTATTTT. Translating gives CASTGGGSTDTQYF.

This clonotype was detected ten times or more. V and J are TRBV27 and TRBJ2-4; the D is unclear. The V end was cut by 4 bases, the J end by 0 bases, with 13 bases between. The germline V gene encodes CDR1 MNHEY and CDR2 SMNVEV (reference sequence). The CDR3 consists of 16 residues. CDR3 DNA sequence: TGTGCCAGCAGTTCCCTAATTAAGGTAGCCAAAAACATTCAGTACTTC. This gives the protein CASSSLIKVAKNIQYF.

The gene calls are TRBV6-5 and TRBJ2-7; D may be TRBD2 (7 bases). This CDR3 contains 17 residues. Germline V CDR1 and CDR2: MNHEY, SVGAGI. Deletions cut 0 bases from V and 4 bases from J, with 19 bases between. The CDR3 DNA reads TGTGCCAGCAGTTACTCGAGGGGGGGCAGGAGTCGTTACGAGCAGTACTTC. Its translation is CASSYSRGGRSRYEQYF.

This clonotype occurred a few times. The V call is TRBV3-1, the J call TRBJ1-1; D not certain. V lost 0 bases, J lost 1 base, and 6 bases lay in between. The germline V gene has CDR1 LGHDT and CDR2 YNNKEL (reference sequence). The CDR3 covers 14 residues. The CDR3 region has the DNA TGTGCCAGCAGCCAAGATGGCAGGAACACTGAAGCTTTCTTT. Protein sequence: CASSQDGRNTEAFF.

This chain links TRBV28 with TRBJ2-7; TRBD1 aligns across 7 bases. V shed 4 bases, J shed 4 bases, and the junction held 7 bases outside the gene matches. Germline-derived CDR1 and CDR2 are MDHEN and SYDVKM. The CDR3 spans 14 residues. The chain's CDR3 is CASSSPRQGYEQYV. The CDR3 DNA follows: TGTGCCAGCAGTTCGCCCCGACAGGGATACGAGCAGTACGTC.

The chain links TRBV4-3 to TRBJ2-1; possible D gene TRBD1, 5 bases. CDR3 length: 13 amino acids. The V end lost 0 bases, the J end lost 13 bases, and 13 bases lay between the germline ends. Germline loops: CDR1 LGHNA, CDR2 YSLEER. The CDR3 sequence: CASSQEHQGPQFF. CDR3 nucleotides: TGCGCCAGCAGCCAAGAGCATCAGGGCCCCCAGTTCTTC.

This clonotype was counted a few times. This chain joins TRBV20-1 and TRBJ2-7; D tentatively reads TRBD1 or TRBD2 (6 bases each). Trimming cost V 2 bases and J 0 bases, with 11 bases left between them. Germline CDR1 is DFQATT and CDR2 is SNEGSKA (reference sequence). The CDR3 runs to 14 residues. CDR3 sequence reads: CSARRRGVSYEQYV. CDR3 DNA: TGCAGTGCTAGAAGGAGGGGGGTCTCCTACGAGCAGTACGTC.

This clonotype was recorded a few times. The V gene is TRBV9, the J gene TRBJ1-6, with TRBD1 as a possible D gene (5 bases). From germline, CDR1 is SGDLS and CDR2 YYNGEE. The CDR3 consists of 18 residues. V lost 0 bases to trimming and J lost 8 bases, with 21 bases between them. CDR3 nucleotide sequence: TGTGCCAGCAGCGTAGCTTCGGGCTATCCCCTGGGGGATTCACCCCTCCACTTT. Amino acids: CASSVASGYPLGDSPLHF.

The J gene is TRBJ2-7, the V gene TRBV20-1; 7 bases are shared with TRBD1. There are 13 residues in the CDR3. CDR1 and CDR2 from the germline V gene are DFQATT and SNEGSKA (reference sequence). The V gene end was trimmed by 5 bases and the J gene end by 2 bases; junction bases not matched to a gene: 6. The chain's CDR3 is CSAWTGNPYEQYV. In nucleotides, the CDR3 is TGCAGTGCTTGGACAGGCAACCCCTACGAGCAGTACGTC.

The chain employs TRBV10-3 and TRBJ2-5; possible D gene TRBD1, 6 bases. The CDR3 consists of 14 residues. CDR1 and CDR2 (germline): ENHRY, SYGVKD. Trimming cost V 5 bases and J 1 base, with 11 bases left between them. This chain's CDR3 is CAISRQGPQETQYF. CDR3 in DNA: TGTGCCATCAGTCGGCAGGGGCCCCAAGAGACCCAGTACTTC.

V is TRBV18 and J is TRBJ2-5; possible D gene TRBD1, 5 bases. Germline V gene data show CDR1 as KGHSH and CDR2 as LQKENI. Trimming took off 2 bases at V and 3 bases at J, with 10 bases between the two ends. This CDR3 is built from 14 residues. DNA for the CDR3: TGTGCCAGCTCACCAGCCTGGGGCGAAGAGACCCAGTACTTC. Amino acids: CASSPAWGEETQYF.

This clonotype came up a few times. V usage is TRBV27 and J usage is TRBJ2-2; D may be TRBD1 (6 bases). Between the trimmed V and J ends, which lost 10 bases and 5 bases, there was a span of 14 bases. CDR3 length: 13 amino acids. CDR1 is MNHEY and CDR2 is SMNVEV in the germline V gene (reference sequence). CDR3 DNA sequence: TGTGCCACCCAGGGGCCGGGAACCGGGGAGCTGTTTTTT. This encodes CATQGPGTGELFF.